These 8 T cell receptor beta chains were all obtained from the same sample, sequenced in a study of PD-1 blockade in classical Hodgkin lymphoma. Time point: cycle 4 day 1 (C4D1), after around six weeks of nivolumab. Brentuximab vedotin exposure varied among the patients, all of whom had relapsed after autologous stem cell transplantation. TCRdb's copy holds only in-frame clones and misses some; the assay was immunoSEQ multiplex PCR. The sample shows roughly 56,000 clones, roughly 87% of them seen only once. Material: peripheral blood mononuclear cells (PBMCs), obtained before the fourth cycle of nivolumab. These receptors came from a human donor with classical Hodgkin lymphoma.

In its sample, this clone was seen a few times. V usage is TRBV19 and J usage is TRBJ1-1; perhaps TRBD1 as D (5 bases). V shed 4 bases and J shed 8 bases, with 17 bases lying between them. The CDR3 runs 14 residues. From germline, CDR1 is LNHDA and CDR2 SQIVND (reference sequence). CDR3 region: CASSTITGFLEAFF. In DNA form, the CDR3 reads TGTGCCAGTAGTACAATAACAGGCTTCCTCGAAGCTTTCTTT.

The chain joins TRBV2 to TRBJ2-3; unclear D gene. The CDR3 has 16 residues. The V gene's germline CDR1 is SNHLY and CDR2 FYNNEI. V lost 5 bases to trimming and J lost 0 bases, with 15 bases between them. CDR3 in DNA: TGTGCCAGCAGTCCCACGACGGTGGCCAGCACAGATACGCAGTATTTT. It specifies CASSPTTVASTDTQYF.

The J gene is TRBJ1-1, the V gene TRBV5-4, with 7 bases matching TRBD1. V lost 3 bases, J lost 1 base, and 0 bases stayed unmatched. Germline V CDR1 and CDR2: SGHNT, YYREEE (reference sequence). The length of the CDR3 is 13 residues. CDR3 in DNA: TGTGCCAGCAGCTGGGACAGGAACACTGAAGCTTTCTTT. This encodes CASSWDRNTEAFF.

The chain has TRBV9 and TRBJ1-1, with D hard to call. The CDR3 totals 14 residues. Germline lookup yields CDR1 SGDLS and CDR2 YYNGEE. Trimming stripped 2 bases from V and 3 bases from J, with 11 bases between. The CDR3 spells CASSVGGRDTEAFF. The CDR3 DNA reads as TGTGCCAGCAGCGTCGGAGGGCGGGACACTGAAGCTTTCTTT.

This chain joins TRBV27 and TRBJ2-2; D is ambiguous. The CDR3 has 15 residues. The V end was cut by 4 bases, the J end by 3 bases, with 12 bases between. From germline, CDR1 is MNHEY and CDR2 SMNVEV (reference sequence). The CDR3 reads CASSSLLTHTGELFF. In DNA form, the CDR3 reads TGTGCCAGCAGTTCACTCTTGACCCACACCGGGGAGCTGTTTTTT.

The rearrangement uses TRBV5-1 and TRBJ1-5, with a possible D match to TRBD1 (5 bases). V lost 5 bases and J lost 2, with 11 bases in between. CDR1 is SGHRS and CDR2 is YFSETQ in the germline V gene. The CDR3 totals 14 residues. The CDR3, as DNA: TGCGCCAGCAGTCCAGGGTTTGGCAATCAGCCCCAGCATTTT. Protein sequence: CASSPGFGNQPQHF.

The chain employs TRBV5-1 and TRBJ1-4; D is unresolved. V lost 1 base to trimming and J lost 5 bases, with 9 bases between them. From germline, CDR1 is SGHRS and CDR2 YFSETQ. CDR3 length: 14 amino acids. The DNA of the CDR3 is TGCGCCAGCAGCTTGTTAGGGAACAATGAAAAACTGTTTTTT. It translates to CASSLLGNNEKLFF.

The chain has TRBV21-1 and TRBJ1-1. TRBV21-1 is a pseudogene locus. The CDR3 spans 15 residues. The CDR3 region has the DNA TGTGCCAGCAGCAACGCGGGAGGGCCGGACACTGAAGCTTTCTTT. Translated: CASSNAGGPDTEAFF.